The 32 T cell receptor beta chains reported below all come from one sample, sequenced in a study of cytomegalovirus exposure and HLA in healthy donors. Use of 60 Vbeta and 13 Jbeta primers characterized the PCR. Profiling relied on immunoSEQ multiplex PCR, and the TCRdb table lists in-frame clones only, not all of them. The sample consists of some 77,000 clones, roughly 78% of them appearing once. The sequenced sample was PBMCs. Receptors originate from a man aged 30 to 39 in good health and CMV-seronegative.

The chain is built from TRBV7-9 and TRBJ2-3, with 10 bases that match TRBD2. V shed 8 bases and J 5 bases; nucleotides not matched to a gene: 13. Germline V gene sequence: CDR1 SEHNR, CDR2 FQNEAQ (reference sequence). The CDR3 contains 16 residues. The CDR3 sequence is CASVGTSVSSLDTQYF. The DNA for the CDR3 is TGTGCCAGCGTCGGGACTAGCGTTTCCTCCCTAGATACGCAGTATTTT.

This clone was counted only a few times. CDR3 loop: CSVIGQGNTEAFF. CDR3 coding DNA: TGCAGCGTTATTGGACAGGGAAACACTGAAGCTTTCTTT. The V and J genes are TRBV29-1 and TRBJ1-1; 8 nucleotides align to TRBD1. V shed 5 bases, J shed 2 bases, and the junction held 4 bases outside the gene matches. Germline V lookup: CDR1 SQVTM, CDR2 ANQGSEA. The CDR3 spans 13 residues.

The chain is built from TRBV7-9 and TRBJ2-3; possible D gene TRBD2, 5 bases. Germline V CDR1 and CDR2: SEHNR, FQNEAQ (reference sequence). Trimming stripped 1 base from V and 0 bases from J, with 11 bases between. This CDR3 comprises 16 residues. The CDR3 DNA reads TGTGCCAGCAGCTTAGATCTGGGGAGTAGCACAGATACGCAGTATTTT. This gives the protein CASSLDLGSSTDTQYF.

This chain joins TRBV7-9 and TRBJ1-2, with a possible D match to TRBD1 (6 bases). Germline CDR1 reads SEHNR; CDR2 reads FQNEAQ (reference sequence). The CDR3 contains 15 residues. The V and J ends lost 4 bases and 8 bases respectively, with 20 bases between them. The CDR3 nucleotides read TGTGCCAGCAGCTCTCATAGGACTGAAGGGGGAGGCTACACCTTC. Translation: CASSSHRTEGGGYTF.

This chain connects TRBV7-2 to TRBJ2-5; TRBD2 agrees at 15 bases. V shed 5 bases, J shed 9 bases, and the junction held 4 bases outside the gene matches. From germline, CDR1 is SGHTA and CDR2 FQGNSA. The CDR3 loop spans 14 amino acids. The CDR3 here is CASSPGTSGGSQYF. The CDR3 DNA sequence: TGTGCCAGCAGCCCAGGGACTAGCGGGGGGTCCCAGTACTTC.

The V call is TRBV27, the J call TRBJ2-3; a possible D gene is TRBD2 (6 bases). Trimming took off 8 bases at V and 5 bases at J, with 11 bases between the two ends. Germline assignment: CDR1 MNHEY and CDR2 SMNVEV (reference sequence). This CDR3 is 12 amino acids long. CDR3 nucleotide sequence: TGTGCCAGCCGGGGGAGTAAAGATACGCAGTATTTT. This encodes CASRGSKDTQYF.

Of note for this clone: Within the sample, other DNA sequences also encode this same CDR3. This chain joins TRBV18 and TRBJ1-1; D unclear. The CDR3 length is 13 residues. Germline V CDR1 and CDR2: KGHSH, LQKENI. V was pared by 6 bases and J by 1 base, with 9 bases between. CDR3 nucleotides: TGTGCCAGCTCGCCGCCGGGGAACACTGAAGCTTTCTTT. Protein sequence: CASSPPGNTEAFF.

This chain links TRBV5-1 with TRBJ2-7; D is possibly TRBD1 (6 bases). This CDR3 is built from 15 residues. Germline V lookup: CDR1 SGHRS, CDR2 YFSETQ. The V end was cut by 0 bases, the J end by 4 bases, with 14 bases between. The CDR3 sequence is CASSLVSGAWYEQYF. CDR3 nucleotide sequence: TGCGCCAGCAGCTTGGTTTCAGGGGCATGGTACGAGCAGTACTTC. The full variable domain, in which reference TRBV5-1 and TRBJ2-7 provide the parts outside the CDR3, is KAGVTQTPRYLIKTRGQQVTLSCSPISGHRSVSWYQQTPGQGLQFLFEYFSETQRNKGNFPGRFSGRQFSNSRSEMNVSTLELGDSALYLCASSLVSGAWYEQYFGPGTRLTVT.

J is TRBJ2-7 and V is TRBV29-1; D is ambiguous. V was clipped by 1 base and J by 4 bases, with 5 bases between them. CDR3 length: 11 residues. Germline assignment: CDR1 SQVTM and CDR2 ANQGSEA. The CDR3 coding sequence is TGCAGCGTTGAAGTCGGGTACGAGCAGTACTTC. Amino acid sequence: CSVEVGYEQYF.

CDR3 sequence: CASSERLAGGSLTNTGELFF. In nucleotides, the CDR3 is TGTGCCAGCAGCGAACGACTAGCGGGAGGAAGCCTTACGAACACCGGGGAGCTGTTTTTT. V is TRBV2 and J is TRBJ2-2, with 13 bases identical to TRBD2. The germline V gene encodes CDR1 SNHLY and CDR2 FYNNEI. V lost 6 bases to trimming and J lost 0 bases; unmatched junction nucleotides: 13. This CDR3 is 20 amino acids long.

The chain carries TRBV7-9 and TRBJ1-4; 10 bases agree with TRBD1. The J segment lost 10 bases and the V segment lost 5 bases, leaving 7 bases of the junction unmatched. There are 14 residues in the CDR3. Germline CDR1 is SEHNR and CDR2 is FQNEAQ (reference sequence). CDR3 loop: CASSQAGTGVKLFF. In DNA, the CDR3 is TGTGCCAGCAGCCAAGCCGGGACAGGGGTAAAACTGTTTTTT.

The chain has TRBV2 and TRBJ2-7, with D possibly matching TRBD2 (5 bases). The CDR3 runs 15 residues. Germline V gene lookup returns CDR1 SNHLY and CDR2 FYNNEI. V shed 3 bases and J shed 0 bases, with 12 bases lying between them. This CDR3 is CASSERGNPSYEQYF. The DNA for the CDR3 is TGTGCCAGCAGTGAGCGAGGGAACCCCTCCTACGAGCAGTACTTC. The variable domain in full, with the rest retrieved from reference TRBV2 and TRBJ2-7, is EPEVTQTPSHQVTQMGQEVILRCVPISNHLYFYWYRQILGQKVEFLVSFYNNEISEKSEIFDDQFSVERPDGSNFTLKIRSTKLEDSAMYFCASSERGNPSYEQYFGPGTRLTVT.

This clone has only a few counts. The chain carries TRBV19 and TRBJ2-1, with 8 bases aligning to TRBD2. V trimming: 3 bases; J trimming: 6 bases; junction bases outside the gene matches: 7. Germline CDR1 is LNHDA and CDR2 is SQIVND (reference sequence). This CDR3 is 15 amino acids long. The CDR3 loop is CASSIGTRTGNEQFF. CDR3 nucleotides: TGTGCCAGTAGTATCGGGACTAGGACGGGCAATGAGCAGTTCTTC.

The sample holds one count of this clone. V gene TRBV29-1 combines with J gene TRBJ2-1; D call uncertain. In germline, CDR1 is SQVTM, CDR2 ANQGSEA. Trimming shortened V by 3 bases and J by 7 bases, and 16 bases separated the two germline ends. The CDR3 has 14 amino acids. The CDR3 DNA sequence: TGCAGCGTTGACAGGCCAAGGCGCGAAAATGAGCAGTTCTTC. Its translation is CSVDRPRRENEQFF.

In its sample, this clone was seen a few times. The chain uses TRBV6-5 and TRBJ1-2; weak D call: TRBD1 (6 bases). The germline V and J ends were trimmed by 5 bases and 6 bases, with 16 bases remaining between them. This CDR3 is built from 14 residues. The germline CDR1 and CDR2 sequences are MNHEY and SVGAGI. The CDR3 reads CASSRTGTMNGYTF. For the CDR3, the DNA is TGTGCCAGCAGTCGTACCGGGACAATGAATGGCTACACCTTC.

The chain employs TRBV4-3 and TRBJ2-2; no firm D call. The germline CDR1 and CDR2 sequences are LGHNA and YSLEER. The CDR3 runs to 14 residues. V lost 3 bases and J lost 3, with 8 bases in between. CDR3 loop: CASSHGWDTGELFF. Here the CDR3 DNA reads TGCGCCAGCAGCCACGGGTGGGACACCGGGGAGCTGTTTTTT.

The chain is built from TRBV5-1 and TRBJ2-5; 8 nucleotides match TRBD1. J gave up 5 bases and V 4 bases, and 13 bases lay outside the gene matches. The CDR3 runs 16 residues. The germline V gene encodes CDR1 SGHRS and CDR2 YFSETQ. DNA for the CDR3: TGCGCCAGCAGCGAGGGACAGGTTATCGGGGTGGAGACCCAGTACTTC. This translates into CASSEGQVIGVETQYF.

V and J are TRBV10-3 and TRBJ1-2; D may be TRBD1 (5 bases). The germline gives CDR1 ENHRY, CDR2 SYGVKD. With 3 bases removed from V and 4 bases from J, the gap between germline ends came to 12 bases. This CDR3 contains 14 residues. The chain's CDR3 is CAISDQGASYGYTF. The CDR3, as DNA: TGTGCCATCAGTGATCAGGGCGCCAGCTATGGCTACACCTTC.

V usage is TRBV10-3 and J usage is TRBJ1-1; D is undetermined. CDR1 is ENHRY, CDR2 SYGVKD, per germline. This CDR3 has 13 residues. V lost 10 bases to trimming and J lost 4 bases, with 16 bases between them. The CDR3 DNA is TGTGCCACCTCCCTCGAGGAATCCACTGAAGCTTTCTTT. Translated, it gives CATSLEESTEAFF.

Here the CDR3 reads CASSVAGGHTEAFF. Written as DNA, the CDR3 is TGTGCCAGCAGCGTGGCAGGGGGACACACTGAAGCTTTCTTT. The chain employs TRBV9 and TRBJ1-1; TRBD1 agrees at 7 bases. The CDR3 has 14 amino acids. The germline V gene encodes CDR1 SGDLS and CDR2 YYNGEE. Trimming removed 2 bases from V and 3 bases from J; junction bases left unmatched: 4.

The V and J genes are TRBV7-8 and TRBJ1-6, with a weak D call TRBD1 (6 bases). Germline V gene lookup returns CDR1 SGHVS and CDR2 FQNEAQ. The CDR3 is made up of 16 amino acids. V lost 4 bases, J lost 9 bases, and 19 bases lay in between. The DNA for the CDR3 is TGTGCCAGCAGCTCCCGAGGGGGGGCTAGCGGTTCACCCCTCCACTTT. As protein: CASSSRGGASGSPLHF.

This sequence joins TRBV11-2 and TRBJ2-7; 7 bases align to TRBD1. Unmatched junction bases numbered 7, after V lost 5 bases and J lost 3 bases. CDR3 length: 14 residues. Germline V lookup: CDR1 SGHAT, CDR2 FQNNGV. CDR3 sequence (DNA): TGTGCCAGCAGCCTACAGGGGAACGGCTACGAGCAGTACTTC. Translated: CASSLQGNGYEQYF.

The V and J genes are TRBV6-5 and TRBJ1-1, with TRBD1 identical over 8 bases. This CDR3 is built from 15 residues. V dropped 5 bases and J dropped 2; count of bases not matched to a gene: 7. Germline V gene sequence: CDR1 MNHEY, CDR2 SVGAGI. For the CDR3, the DNA is TGTGCCAGCAGTCCAACCGGGACAGGAAACACTGAAGCTTTCTTT. Residues: CASSPTGTGNTEAFF.

A few counts support this clone. The J gene is TRBJ1-1, the V gene TRBV5-6, with D possibly TRBD1 on 5 matching bases. The CDR3 spans 15 residues. V was shortened by 3 bases and J by 4 bases, with 16 bases between the two germline ends. CDR1 is SGHDT, CDR2 YYEEEE, per germline. The CDR3 here is CASSSGSRASTEAFF. DNA of the CDR3: TGTGCCAGCAGCTCCGGGAGCAGGGCCTCCACTGAAGCTTTCTTT.

The chain joins TRBV2 to TRBJ2-1; 9 bases map to TRBD2. Germline V lookup: CDR1 SNHLY, CDR2 FYNNEI. J was trimmed by 4 bases and V by 7 bases; bases with no gene match: 8. This CDR3 spans 15 amino acids. The DNA of the CDR3 is TGTGCCAGCACCGAGGGGCTAGCGGGATACAATGAGCAGTTCTTC. As protein: CASTEGLAGYNEQFF.

This rearrangement joins TRBV11-3 to TRBJ2-1; tentatively, D is TRBD1 (5 bases). Germline values: CDR1 SGHNT, CDR2 YENEEA. Deletions cut 5 bases from V and 1 base from J, with 6 bases between. The CDR3 spans 13 residues. The CDR3 is CASSTGSYNEQFF. The CDR3 nucleotides are TGTGCCAGCAGCACAGGTTCCTACAATGAGCAGTTCTTC.

This chain links TRBV30 with TRBJ2-1, with a possible D match to TRBD1 (5 bases). The ends were cut back, 1 base at V and 12 bases at J, with 13 bases in the middle. CDR3 length: 12 amino acids. Looked up from germline, CDR1 is GTSNPN and CDR2 is SVGIG (reference sequence). The CDR3 sequence: CAWSANDSGQFF. The CDR3 DNA is TGTGCCTGGAGTGCCAACGACAGTGGGCAGTTCTTC.

The chain employs TRBV6-6 and TRBJ2-2; 7 nucleotides match TRBD1. CDR3 length: 14 amino acids. The trim removed 8 bases at V and 1 base at J, leaving 4 bases unmatched. The germline V gene encodes CDR1 MNHNY and CDR2 SVGAGI (reference sequence). This chain's CDR3 is CASQAGGNTGELFF. CDR3 nucleotide sequence: TGTGCCAGCCAAGCAGGGGGGAACACCGGGGAGCTGTTTTTT.

This chain uses TRBV19 with TRBJ1-1, with TRBD1 matching 8 bases. The CDR3 is 14 residues long. CDR1 LNHDA and CDR2 SQIVND come from the germline V gene (reference sequence). The ends lost 4 bases at V and 5 bases at J; junction bases unmatched: 6. The DNA of the CDR3 is TGTGCCAGTAGTAAAGAGAGACAGGGGACTGAAGCTTTCTTT. Protein sequence: CASSKERQGTEAFF.

A few counts support this clone. J is TRBJ1-4 and V is TRBV19; 7 bases are a match to TRBD1. Germline V gene data show CDR1 as LNHDA and CDR2 as SQIVND (reference sequence). The CDR3 consists of 14 residues. The J segment lost 4 bases and the V segment lost 5 bases, leaving 4 bases of the junction unmatched. The CDR3 here is CASSLTGINEKLFF. In DNA, the CDR3 is TGTGCCAGTAGTCTGACAGGGATTAATGAAAAACTGTTTTTT.

The V gene is TRBV18, the J gene TRBJ2-7, with D possibly matching TRBD1 (6 bases). CDR3 length: 15 residues. The ends were cut back, 6 bases at V and 1 base at J, with 16 bases in the middle. Germline V gives CDR1 KGHSH, CDR2 LQKENI. The CDR3 here is CASSLQGPRSYEQYF. CDR3 DNA: TGTGCCAGCTCCCTACAGGGTCCCCGGTCCTACGAGCAGTACTTC.

This chain joins TRBV28 and TRBJ2-5; a weak D match, TRBD2 (5 bases). The CDR3 is 13 amino acids. Trimming cost V 3 bases and J 3 bases, with 8 bases left between them. Germline V gives CDR1 MDHEN, CDR2 SYDVKM. The CDR3 DNA reads TGTGCCAGCAGTTTTGTGAGGGAAGAGACCCAGTACTTC. Translating gives CASSFVREETQYF.